Following are 17 T cell receptor beta chains from one sample sequenced in a study of CXCR3-negative and CXCR3-positive naive CD8 T cells. Study results and caveats: CXCR3-positive naive cells carried more hydrophobic TRB CDR3s than CXCR3-negative naive cells did.

Through 5' RACE with UMI labels, the TRB cDNA libraries were prepared. TCRdb re-called the 5' RACE reads and catalogs CDR3 proteins one per entry, DNA excluded. The table lists tens of thousands of distinct CDR3 sequences. These receptors have no identified antigens. The sample comprised naive CXCR3+ CD8+ T cells from blood. Documented subset: CD45RO-CCR7+CD27+CD95- naive CD8+ T cells expressing CXCR3 (TNR3+). The receptors shown here come from a human donor in good health. Some clones in this sample may be carry-over from other donors' samples.

The V gene is TRBV7-7, the J gene TRBJ2-1; the TCRdb D gene call, TRBD2, has no DNA to confirm it. This CDR3 has 15 amino acids. Per germline, CDR1 SSHAT and CDR2 FNYEAQ (reference sequence). The CDR3 reads CASSPGTDSYNEQFF.

The chain couples TRBV7-2 to TRBJ2-7. Germline V gives CDR1 SGHTA, CDR2 FQGNSA. The CDR3 spans 16 residues. This CDR3 reads CASSLVRWESSYEQYF.

The chain's CDR3 is CASSQFTDRGDTQYF. The rearrangement links TRBV4-1 to TRBJ2-3; the D call from TCRdb, TRBD1, cannot be confirmed without DNA. The germline gives CDR1 MGHRA, CDR2 YSYEKL. The CDR3 runs 15 residues.

The chain couples TRBV6-2 or TRBV6-3 to TRBJ2-7. Germline CDR1 reads MNHEY; CDR2 reads SVGEGT. The CDR3 runs to 14 residues. CDR3 sequence: CASSYVGHSYEQYF.

The genes are TRBV5-1 and TRBJ2-3; without DNA, the TCRdb call of TRBD2 cannot be checked. The CDR3 covers 15 residues. CDR1 is SGHRS, CDR2 YFSETQ, per germline. This CDR3 reads CASSLVLAGEDTQYF.

The J gene is TRBJ2-2, the V gene TRBV12-3 or TRBV12-4; TCRdb designates TRBD1, a call that cannot be tested without DNA. This CDR3 is built from 15 residues. CDR3 region: CASSYTGVGTGELFF.

This rearrangement joins TRBV28 to TRBJ2-3; with no DNA, the TCRdb D assignment of TRBD1 cannot be verified. Germline CDR1 reads MDHEN; CDR2 reads SYDVKM. The CDR3 runs 15 residues. CDR3 in amino acids: CASSGGGLNTDTQYF.

The V call is TRBV5-1, the J call TRBJ2-7. CDR1 and CDR2 from the germline V gene are SGHRS and YFSETQ. The CDR3 is 14 residues long. CDR3 residues: CASSLRAEAYEQYF.

The chain combines TRBV25-1 with TRBJ1-1. From germline, CDR1 is MGHDK and CDR2 SYGVNS. The CDR3 contains 16 residues. The CDR3 protein is CASSEYYMDLNTEAFF.

The chain uses TRBV29-1 and TRBJ1-1. The CDR3 runs 12 residues. Germline loops: CDR1 SQVTM, CDR2 ANQGSEA. The CDR3 sequence is CSVEQGGTEAFF.

The chain uses TRBV20-1 and TRBJ2-3. The CDR3 totals 13 residues. Germline assignment: CDR1 DFQATT and CDR2 SNEGSKA (reference sequence). This CDR3 reads CSAEELYTDTQYF.

The J gene is TRBJ2-7, the V gene TRBV5-1; TCRdb outputs TRBD1, but without DNA this stays unchecked. There are 15 residues in the CDR3. Looked up from germline, CDR1 is SGHRS and CDR2 is YFSETQ. The CDR3 loop is CASSLGSQGAFEQYF.

This chain uses TRBV7-9 with TRBJ2-5. The CDR3 consists of 13 residues. In germline, CDR1 is SEHNR, CDR2 FQNEAQ (reference sequence). The chain's CDR3 is CASSLRGKETQYF. Looking up the rest from reference TRBV7-9 and TRBJ2-5 gives the full variable domain: DTGVSQNPRHKITKRGQNVTFRCDPISEHNRLYWYRQTLGQGPEFLTYFQNEAQLEKSRLLSDRFSAERPKGSFSTLEIQRTEQGDSAMYLCASSLRGKETQYFGPGTRLLVL.

This chain uses TRBV11-2 with TRBJ2-1; TCRdb names TRBD1, which stays unverified in the absence of DNA. In germline, CDR1 is SGHAT, CDR2 FQNNGV. This CDR3 has 16 residues. CDR3 region: CASSLDSSRGENEQFF.

The J gene is TRBJ1-3, the V gene TRBV4-1; TCRdb proposes TRBD1, but this gene call is untestable without DNA. Germline CDR1 MGHRA, CDR2 YSYEKL. The CDR3 is 16 residues long. The CDR3 sequence is CASSQAPGSAGNTIYF.

The chain links TRBV6-5 to TRBJ2-6. Germline V lookup: CDR1 MNHEY, CDR2 SVGAGI. The CDR3 spans 18 residues. The CDR3 protein is CASSYLGFSGSGANVLTF.

The chain links TRBV2 to TRBJ2-3; TCRdb reports TRBD1, a call that lacks DNA to check it against. Germline CDR1 and CDR2: SNHLY and FYNNEI. This CDR3 comprises 13 residues. The CDR3 loop is CASSAQGRDTQYF.